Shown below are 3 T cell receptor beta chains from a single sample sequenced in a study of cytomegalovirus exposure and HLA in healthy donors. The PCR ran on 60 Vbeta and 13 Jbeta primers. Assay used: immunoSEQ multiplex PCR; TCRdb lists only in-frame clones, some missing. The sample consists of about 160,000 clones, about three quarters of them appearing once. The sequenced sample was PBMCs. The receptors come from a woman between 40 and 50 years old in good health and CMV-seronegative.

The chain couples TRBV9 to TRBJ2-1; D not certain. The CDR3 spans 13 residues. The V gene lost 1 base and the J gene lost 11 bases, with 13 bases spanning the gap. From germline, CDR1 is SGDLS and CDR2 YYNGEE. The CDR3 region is CASSVPGLLKQFF. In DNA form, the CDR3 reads TGTGCCAGCAGCGTACCGGGTCTTCTAAAGCAGTTCTTC.

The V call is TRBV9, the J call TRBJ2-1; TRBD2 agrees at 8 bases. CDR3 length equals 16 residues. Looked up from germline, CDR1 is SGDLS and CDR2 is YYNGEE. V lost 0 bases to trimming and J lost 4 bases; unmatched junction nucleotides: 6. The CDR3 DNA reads TGTGCCAGCAGCGTAGGCGGGGGGCCTAATTACAATGAGCAGTTCTTC. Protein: CASSVGGGPNYNEQFF.

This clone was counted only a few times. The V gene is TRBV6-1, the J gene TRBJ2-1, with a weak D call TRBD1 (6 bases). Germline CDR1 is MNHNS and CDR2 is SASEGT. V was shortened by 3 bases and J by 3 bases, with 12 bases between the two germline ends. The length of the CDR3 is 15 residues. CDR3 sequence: CASSDANRVYNEQFF. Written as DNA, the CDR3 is TGTGCCAGCAGTGATGCGAACAGGGTCTACAATGAGCAGTTCTTC.